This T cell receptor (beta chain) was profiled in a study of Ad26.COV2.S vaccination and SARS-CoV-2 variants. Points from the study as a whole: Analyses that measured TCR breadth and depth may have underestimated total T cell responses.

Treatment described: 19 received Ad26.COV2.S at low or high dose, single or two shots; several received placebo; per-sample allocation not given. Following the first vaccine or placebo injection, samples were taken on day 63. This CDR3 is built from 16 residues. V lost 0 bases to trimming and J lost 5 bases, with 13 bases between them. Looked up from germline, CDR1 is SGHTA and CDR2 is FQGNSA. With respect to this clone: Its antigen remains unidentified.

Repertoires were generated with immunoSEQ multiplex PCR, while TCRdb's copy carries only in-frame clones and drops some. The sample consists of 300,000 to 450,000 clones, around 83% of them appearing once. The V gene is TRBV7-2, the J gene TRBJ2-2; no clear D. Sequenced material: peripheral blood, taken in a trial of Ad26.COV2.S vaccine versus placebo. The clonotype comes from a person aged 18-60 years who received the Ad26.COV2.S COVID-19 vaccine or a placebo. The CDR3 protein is CASSLAPSVGTGELFF. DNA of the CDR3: TGTGCCAGCAGCTTAGCGCCCAGCGTAGGGACCGGGGAGCTGTTTTTT.